This T cell receptor beta chain appears in the sequencing data of a study of T cells after somatic rescue of genetic block. Assay: immunoSEQ multiplex PCR; the TCRdb copy retains only in-frame clones and omits some. Among 13,000 to 15,000 clones listed, around 70% were seen once. The sample consisted of peripheral blood mononuclear cells (PBMCs). This sequence originates from a boy younger than 18.

The CDR3 loop is CASSFRDSIYEQYF. Here the CDR3 DNA reads TGTGCCAGCAGCTTTCGTGACTCAATCTACGAGCAGTACTTC. The rearrangement joins TRBV5-5 to TRBJ2-7; no clear D. The germline gives CDR1 SGHKS, CDR2 YYEKEE (reference sequence). With 2 bases removed from V and 3 bases from J, the gap between germline ends came to 12 bases. This CDR3 spans 14 amino acids. Variable domain in full (rest from reference TRBV5-5 and TRBJ2-7): DAGVTQSPTHLIKTRGQQVTLRCSPISGHKSVSWYQQVLGQGPQFIFQYYEKEERGRGNFPDRFSARQFPNYSSELNVNALLLGDSALYLCASSFRDSIYEQYFGPGTRLTVT.